The 21 T cell receptor beta chains listed next were all sequenced from one sample in a study of glioma-infiltrating T cells after dendritic cell vaccination. The data were produced by immunoSEQ multiplex PCR, yet TCRdb's version contains in-frame clones alone and is incomplete. Of 75,000 to 100,000 clones in the sample, roughly three quarters were seen once. Sequences were derived from blood, sampled before dendritic cell vaccination. Receptor source: a human donor with glioblastoma.

The V and J genes are TRBV13 and TRBJ1-2, with D hard to call. The CDR3 extends over 11 amino acids. Trimming stripped 2 bases from V and 14 bases from J, with 12 bases between. Germline-derived CDR1 and CDR2 are PRHDT and FYEKMQ (reference sequence). The CDR3, as DNA: TGTGCCAGCAGCTTATTGGGGAGGGCAACCTTC. Encoded protein: CASSLLGRATF.

The chain employs TRBV5-1 and TRBJ2-5, with 7 bases matching TRBD2. V trimming: 4 bases; J trimming: 3 bases; junction bases outside the gene matches: 6. This CDR3 is built from 14 residues. Germline CDR1 reads SGHRS; CDR2 reads YFSETQ. For the CDR3, the DNA is TGCGCCAGCAGCCAAGGTCGGGGGGAAGAGACCCAGTACTTC. The encoded protein is CASSQGRGEETQYF. Together with reference TRBV5-1 and TRBJ2-5, the CDR3 gives the full variable domain: KAGVTQTPRYLIKTRGQQVTLSCSPISGHRSVSWYQQTPGQGLQFLFEYFSETQRNKGNFPGRFSGRQFSNSRSEMNVSTLELGDSALYLCASSQGRGEETQYFGPGTRLLVL.

V and J are TRBV10-3 and TRBJ2-7, with TRBD1 as a possible D gene (6 bases). The CDR3 is 16 residues long. V gave up 4 bases and J gave up 2 bases, with 18 bases separating them. CDR1 ENHRY and CDR2 SYGVKD come from the germline V gene. CDR3 in DNA: TGTGCCATCAGTGGAGGGACATCCCTTCCGGCCTACGAGCAGTACTTC. Its translation: CAISGGTSLPAYEQYF.

This clone was counted a single time. This chain joins TRBV6-1 and TRBJ1-5; 8 nucleotides match TRBD1. This CDR3 comprises 14 residues. With V trimmed by 2 bases and J by 7 bases, 4 bases remained unmatched. Germline-derived CDR1 and CDR2 are MNHNS and SASEGT. CDR3 DNA: TGTGCCAGCAGTGAAACAGGGGGGAGCCAGCCCCAGCATTTT. It encodes CASSETGGSQPQHF.

V usage is TRBV30 and J usage is TRBJ1-3, with D unresolved. The CDR3 sequence is 15 residues long. The germline gives CDR1 GTSNPN, CDR2 SVGIG (reference sequence). Trimming removed 8 bases from V and 0 bases from J, with 17 bases in between. Here the CDR3 reads CAPMVGVLSGNTIYF. The CDR3 coding sequence is TGTGCCCCGATGGTCGGAGTGCTCTCTGGAAACACCATATATTTT.

There are a few counts of this clone. The chain employs TRBV2 and TRBJ1-1; 7 bases are shared with TRBD1. This CDR3 spans 14 amino acids. The V and J ends lost 4 bases and 0 bases, in that order; junction bases with no gene match: 2. The germline V gene encodes CDR1 SNHLY and CDR2 FYNNEI. The CDR3, as DNA: TGTGCCAGCAGTGCACAGGGGATGAACACTGAAGCTTTCTTT. Its translation is CASSAQGMNTEAFF.

The V and J genes are TRBV27 and TRBJ2-1; D uncertain. Germline CDR1 MNHEY, CDR2 SMNVEV (reference sequence). This CDR3 contains 14 residues. Trimming cost V 4 bases and J 3 bases, with 10 bases left between them. As DNA, the CDR3 is TGTGCCAGCAGTTACACCCGGGTCTACAATGAGCAGTTCTTC. It yields the protein CASSYTRVYNEQFF.

The J gene is TRBJ1-2, the V gene TRBV27; TRBD1 matches at 9 bases. The V segment lost 5 bases and the J segment 1 base; nucleotides outside the gene matches: 2. From germline, CDR1 is MNHEY and CDR2 SMNVEV (reference sequence). This CDR3 contains 14 residues. The CDR3 coding sequence is TGTGCCAGCAGTGGGGGACAGGGTAACTATGGCTACACCTTC. It codes for CASSGGQGNYGYTF.

The rearrangement links TRBV5-1 to TRBJ2-1, with D maybe TRBD2 (6 bases). The CDR3 runs to 18 residues. V lost 0 bases and J lost 4, with 20 bases in between. Germline V gene data show CDR1 as SGHRS and CDR2 as YFSETQ. The CDR3 coding sequence is TGCGCCAGCAGCTTGGCCGGGAGTGAGTTAGGATATTACAATGAGCAGTTCTTC. Amino acids: CASSLAGSELGYYNEQFF.

The rearrangement links TRBV30 to TRBJ1-6; D remains ambiguous. V shed 2 bases and J shed 8 bases, with 4 bases lying between them. Germline CDR1 and CDR2: GTSNPN and SVGIG (reference sequence). The CDR3 consists of 11 residues. CDR3 nucleotides: TGTGCCTGGAGTCAGGATTCACCCCTCCACTTT. Translating it yields CAWSQDSPLHF.

With regard to this clone: This sample includes further DNA sequences coding for the same CDR3. V gene TRBV29-1 combines with J gene TRBJ1-1; D is uncertain. Germline CDR1 is SQVTM and CDR2 is ANQGSEA. V dropped 4 bases and J dropped 0 bases, with 9 bases sitting between them. This CDR3 region has 13 residues. The CDR3 sequence: CSVVRQMNTEAFF. The CDR3 nucleotides read TGCAGCGTTGTGAGGCAGATGAACACTGAAGCTTTCTTT.

This clone was observed once. The CDR3 reads CASSSPGGRGGETQYF. In DNA, the CDR3 is TGTGCCAGCAGTTCCCCTGGCGGCAGAGGTGGAGAGACCCAGTACTTC. V gene TRBV28 combines with J gene TRBJ2-5; D gene uncertain. Deletions cut 4 bases from V and 4 bases from J, with 19 bases between. CDR3 length equals 16 residues. Germline V gene sequence: CDR1 MDHEN, CDR2 SYDVKM.

This clone was seen only a few times. The chain employs TRBV28 and TRBJ2-7; 7 nucleotides agree with TRBD1. V lost 7 bases to trimming and J lost 7 bases; unmatched junction nucleotides: 7. This CDR3 comprises 12 residues. Germline CDR1 is MDHEN and CDR2 is SYDVKM. In DNA form, the CDR3 reads TGTGCCAGCAAGATCCCAGGGGGTGAGCAGTACTTC. Its translation: CASKIPGGEQYF.

V gene TRBV5-1 combines with J gene TRBJ2-1, with 8 bases identical to TRBD1. There are 14 residues in the CDR3. Germline V CDR1 and CDR2: SGHRS, YFSETQ. V trimming: 0 bases; J trimming: 9 bases; junction bases outside the gene matches: 5. The CDR3 coding sequence is TGCGCCAGCAGCTTGGGACAGGGGCCTGGTGAGCAGTTCTTC. Protein: CASSLGQGPGEQFF.

The V and J genes are TRBV6-1 and TRBJ2-7, with 10 bases matching TRBD1. The CDR3 has 14 residues. V lost 6 bases, J lost 2 bases, and 4 bases stayed unmatched. Germline CDR1 and CDR2: MNHNS and SASEGT. This chain's CDR3 is CASSAGQGAYEQYF. CDR3 coding DNA: TGTGCCAGCAGCGCAGGACAGGGGGCCTACGAGCAGTACTTC.

This clone has only a few counts. The chain recombines TRBV6-5 with TRBJ1-2; 7 bases are a match to TRBD1. CDR3 size: 13 residues. V trimming: 5 bases; J trimming: 8 bases; junction bases outside the gene matches: 8. Germline CDR1 and CDR2: MNHEY and SVGAGI. Here the CDR3 reads CASSGGTAIGYTF. CDR3 DNA sequence: TGTGCCAGCAGTGGCGGGACAGCTATCGGCTACACCTTC.

The chain couples TRBV18 to TRBJ1-1, with TRBD1 matching 7 bases. The CDR3 covers 14 residues. Germline trimming cut 6 bases from V and 4 bases from J; bases unmatched to any gene: 8. Germline loops: CDR1 KGHSH, CDR2 LQKENI. The DNA of the CDR3 is TGTGCCAGCTCGGACCAAACAGGGGCCACTGAAGCTTTCTTT. This encodes CASSDQTGATEAFF.

This chain connects TRBV7-9 to TRBJ2-1; D remains unclear. The V end lost 5 bases, the J end lost 2 bases, and 4 bases lay between the germline ends. Germline V gene lookup returns CDR1 SEHNR and CDR2 FQNEAQ (reference sequence). The CDR3 loop spans 12 amino acids. The DNA for the CDR3 is TGTGCCAGCAGCCTTCCCTACAATGAGCAGTTCTTC. This translates into CASSLPYNEQFF.

The DNA of the CDR3 is TGTGCCAGCAGGGGACAGGGAACGCCCGCTTTCTTT. Protein sequence: CASRGQGTPAFF. The chain recombines TRBV2 with TRBJ1-1; 9 bases agree with TRBD1. The CDR3 totals 12 residues. Germline V gives CDR1 SNHLY, CDR2 FYNNEI. V lost 6 bases to trimming and J lost 11 bases; unmatched junction nucleotides: 7.

This rearrangement joins TRBV2 to TRBJ2-3; TRBD2 matches at 9 bases. The CDR3 is 15 residues long. After removal of 7 bases from V and 6 bases from J, the junction contained 11 bases not matched to a gene. Germline CDR1 and CDR2: SNHLY and FYNNEI. CDR3: CASTSRGGRGDTQYF. In nucleotides, the CDR3 is TGTGCCAGCACCTCCAGGGGCGGGAGGGGTGATACGCAGTATTTT.

About this clone itself: This sample includes further DNA sequences coding for the same CDR3. This chain joins TRBV5-1 and TRBJ1-2, with D possibly TRBD1 on 6 matching bases. The ends were cut back, 2 bases at V and 3 bases at J, with 8 bases in the middle. This CDR3 is 13 amino acids long. Germline loops: CDR1 SGHRS, CDR2 YFSETQ. The DNA for the CDR3 is TGCGCCAGCAGCTTAGAGGGGGACTATGGCTACACCTTC. It is translated as CASSLEGDYGYTF.